One TCR beta chain is described in this entry. Its antigen is undetermined. Measured with immunoSEQ multiplex PCR; TCRdb has only the in-frame clones, and not every one. The sample holds some 30,000 clones; 65% to 90% are singletons and the top ten take under 1.4%. These data are taken from a study of T cells in narcolepsy. Findings and caveats of the study: Comparing one patient's CSF and blood CD4+ clonotypes highlighted HCRT- and TRIB2-specific autoreactive clonotypes. In some patient and control memory CD4+ samples, autoreactive clones were absent.

CDR3 size: 16 residues. Trimming cost V 3 bases and J 6 bases, with 20 bases left between them. In germline, CDR1 is LNHDA, CDR2 SQIVND (reference sequence). The source of this sequence is a human donor with narcolepsy. This chain links TRBV19 with TRBJ1-1; a weak D match, TRBD1 (6 bases). The sequenced sample consisted of CD45RA- memory CD4+ T cells from PBMCs. The CDR3: CASSIRSSGGPAEAFF. In nucleotides, the CDR3 is TGTGCCAGTAGTATTCGGTCTAGCGGGGGGCCGGCTGAAGCTTTCTTT.